A selection of T cell receptor beta chains follows, all from one sample in a study of CD8 T cells in ankylosing spondylitis. TCRdb processed the 5' RACE reads anew with MiXCR; each CDR3 protein has one entry. The data show under 55,000 distinct CDR3 sequences, roughly 7.3% seen once. The material sequenced was blood, either unsorted or a sorted T cell fraction (not recorded which). These receptors all stem from a female donor with ankylosing spondylitis or in good health (not recorded which). Each CDR3 is given with its conserved first and last residue. Fields, in order: CDR3 DNA, CDR3 protein, CDR3 length, clone size, J gene, D gene, V gene. The D gene is left open where the match is weak. Clone size is shown for a subset of rows, as once, few, many or a class of expanded clone.

TGCGCCAGCAGTGCATCGACTAGCGAAAGAGATACGCAGTATTTT	CASSASTSERDTQYF	15	few	TRBJ2-3	TRBD2	TRBV5-1
TGTGCCAGCAGCTTAGATGGAGCAGCGGACTATGGCTACACCTTC	CASSLDGAADYGYTF	15	many	TRBJ1-2	.	TRBV7-2
TGCAGTGCGGACAAAACTAGCGGGGGCCGTTACAATGAGCAGTTCTTC	CSADKTSGGRYNEQFF	16	many	TRBJ2-1	TRBD2	TRBV20-1
TGTGCCAGCAGCGATGACACAAACAACTATGGCTACACCTTC	CASSDDTNNYGYTF	14	many	TRBJ1-2	.	TRBV21-1
TGTGTCAGCAGCTTGGCGGGCCAGACAGGGTATACCTATGGCTACACCTTC	CVSSLAGQTGYTYGYTF	17	.	TRBJ1-2	TRBD1	TRBV5-4
TGTGCCAGGGGCCCCGGGGACAGCCGCCTTTACGAGCAGTACTTC	CARGPGDSRLYEQYF	15	.	TRBJ2-7	TRBD1	TRBV4-2
TGTGCCATGGGCCGCGGGCTCTTGCGTGACACCATATATTTT	CAMGRGLLRDTIYF	14	.	TRBJ1-3	.	TRBV28
TGTGCCAGCAGTGCCACTAGCGGGAACTACAATGAGCAGTTCTTC	CASSATSGNYNEQFF	15	many	TRBJ2-1	TRBD2	TRBV6-4
TGTGCCATCAGTGGGATGGAGGACACTGAAGCTTTCTTT	CAISGMEDTEAFF	13	many	TRBJ1-1	.	TRBV10-3
TGTGCCAGCAGCCCCTGGGCCCCGTCCGGGGAGCTGTTTTTT	CASSPWAPSGELFF	14	many	TRBJ2-2	.	TRBV12-3/TRBV12-4
TGTGCCAGCAGGTCGGACGGCGGTGAAAAACTGTTTTTT	CASRSDGGEKLFF	13	.	TRBJ1-4	.	TRBV12-3/TRBV12-4
TGCGCCAGCAGTTTGCCGGGGGGGTCCTACAATGAGCAGTTCTTC	CASSLPGGSYNEQFF	15	many	TRBJ2-1	TRBD2	TRBV10-2
TGTGCCAGCAGCCAAGATAGGCAGGGCGGCGGCTACACCTTC	CASSQDRQGGGYTF	14	many	TRBJ1-2	.	TRBV3-1
TGCAGTGCTAGAGATCTTGGGGGAGTGAACACTGAAGCTTTCTTT	CSARDLGGVNTEAFF	15	.	TRBJ1-1	.	TRBV20-1